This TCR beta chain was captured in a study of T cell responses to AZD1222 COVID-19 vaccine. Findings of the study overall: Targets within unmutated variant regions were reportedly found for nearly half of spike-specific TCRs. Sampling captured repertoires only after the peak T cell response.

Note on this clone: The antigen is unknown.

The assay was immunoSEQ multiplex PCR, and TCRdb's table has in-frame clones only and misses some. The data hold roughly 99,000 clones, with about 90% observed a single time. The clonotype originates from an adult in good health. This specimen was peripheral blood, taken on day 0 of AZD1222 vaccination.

CDR3 bases: TGTGCCACTCCACCCCCAGCGGGGCCGACAGATACGCAGTATTTT. Its protein is CATPPPAGPTDTQYF. The chain links TRBV24-1 to TRBJ2-3; 7 positions match TRBD2. The J segment lost 3 bases and the V segment lost 10 bases, leaving 12 bases of the junction unmatched. From germline, CDR1 is KGHDR and CDR2 SFDVKD. There are 15 residues in the CDR3.